This paragraph reports one T cell receptor (beta chain). Assay: immunoSEQ multiplex PCR; the TCRdb copy retains only in-frame clones and omits some. The sample contains some 200,000 clones, over 50% of which appear only once. The CDR3 length is 14 residues. Germline loops: CDR1 SGHDN, CDR2 FVKESK. V was clipped by 0 bases and J by 8 bases, with 13 bases between them. This sample was included in a study of shared clonotypes between healthy human individuals. The clonotype comes from a man under 40 in good health. Sequenced input: memory CD4+ T cells sorted from blood. Stated subset: CD45RA-negative fraction. The chain carries TRBV14 and TRBJ1-2; D not resolved. The CDR3 loop reads CASSQDRQVGGYTF. The CDR3 bases are TGTGCCAGCAGCCAAGATCGACAAGTTGGGGGCTACACCTTC.